Each of the 21 T cell receptor beta chains below was sequenced from the same sample in a study of cytomegalovirus exposure and HLA in healthy donors. Use of 60 Vbeta and 13 Jbeta primers characterized the PCR. The protocol was immunoSEQ multiplex PCR, while the TCRdb copy is restricted to in-frame clones and leaves out a portion. In all, the sample yields 150,000 or so clones. Sequenced input: PBMCs. The receptors shown here come from a man aged 25 to 40 in good health and CMV-seronegative.

The chain has TRBV27 and TRBJ2-5; 13 nucleotides align to TRBD2. The CDR3 loop spans 16 amino acids. CDR1 is MNHEY and CDR2 is SMNVEV in the germline V gene (reference sequence). Trimming took 5 bases from V and 4 from J; bases not matched to a gene: 7. CDR3 loop: CASSPRTSGRGETQYF. DNA of the CDR3: TGTGCCAGCAGTCCCCGGACTAGCGGGAGAGGAGAGACCCAGTACTTC.

The chain links TRBV5-6 to TRBJ1-1; D gene ambiguous. V lost 5 bases, J lost 4 bases, and 18 bases lay in between. The CDR3 totals 15 residues. Germline-derived CDR1 and CDR2 are SGHDT and YYEEEE. This chain's CDR3 is CASSLPNRVITEAFF. CDR3 coding DNA: TGTGCCAGCAGTCTCCCAAACAGAGTCATCACTGAAGCTTTCTTT.

The chain carries TRBV10-3 and TRBJ2-7; TRBD2 matches 11 bases. V shed 0 bases, J shed 0 bases, and the junction held 7 bases outside the gene matches. The CDR3 has 18 amino acids. CDR1 is ENHRY, CDR2 SYGVKD, per germline. The CDR3 reads CAISESTPSGGISYEQYF. The CDR3 DNA reads TGTGCCATCAGTGAGTCGACCCCTAGCGGGGGGATCTCCTACGAGCAGTACTTC.

This chain joins TRBV7-2 and TRBJ1-1; a possible D gene is TRBD1 (5 bases). Germline V CDR1 and CDR2: SGHTA, FQGNSA. The V and J ends lost 5 bases and 3 bases respectively, with 10 bases between them. The CDR3 is made up of 13 amino acids. In DNA form, the CDR3 reads TGTGCCAGCAGCCACACAGGCGACACTGAAGCTTTCTTT. Its protein product is CASSHTGDTEAFF. Full variable domain (missing parts from reference TRBV7-2 and TRBJ1-1): GAGVSQSPSNKVTEKGKDVELRCDPISGHTALYWYRQSLGQGLEFLIYFQGNSAPDKSGLPSDRFSAERTGGSVSTLTIQRTQQEDSAVYLCASSHTGDTEAFFGQGTRLTVV.

V usage is TRBV7-9 and J usage is TRBJ2-7, with 7 bases identical to TRBD1. J lost 4 bases, V lost 3 bases, and 9 bases had no gene match. Germline V gene sequence: CDR1 SEHNR, CDR2 FQNEAQ (reference sequence). This CDR3 comprises 15 residues. The CDR3 protein is CASSLLTGRAYEQYF. The DNA of the CDR3 is TGTGCCAGCAGCTTGTTGACAGGGAGAGCTTACGAGCAGTACTTC.

The J gene is TRBJ2-5, the V gene TRBV6-5; TRBD1 matches 7 bases. Germline V gene sequence: CDR1 MNHEY, CDR2 SVGAGI. V trimming: 6 bases; J trimming: 1 base; junction bases outside the gene matches: 5. The CDR3 runs 14 residues. CDR3 amino acids: CASRTGLLQETQYF. The DNA of the CDR3 is TGTGCCAGCAGGACAGGGCTTCTCCAAGAGACCCAGTACTTC.

This chain uses TRBV5-1 with TRBJ1-4, with TRBD1 matching over 8 bases. The CDR3 covers 17 residues. The V and J ends lost 4 bases and 5 bases, in that order; junction bases with no gene match: 13. Looked up from germline, CDR1 is SGHRS and CDR2 is YFSETQ. The CDR3 coding sequence is TGCGCCAGCAGCCCCGGACAGGGAACAATGGAAAATGAAAAACTGTTTTTT. Encoded protein: CASSPGQGTMENEKLFF.

A word on this clone: Other DNA sequences within the sample encode an identical CDR3. CDR3 DNA: TGTGCCTGGAGCACAGGGAGCTCCTACAATGAGCAGTTCTTC. It encodes CAWSTGSSYNEQFF. The gene calls are TRBV30 and TRBJ2-1; a weak D match, TRBD1 (6 bases). This CDR3 comprises 14 residues. The V end lost 3 bases, the J end lost 0 bases, and 9 bases lay between the germline ends. Germline loops: CDR1 GTSNPN, CDR2 SVGIG (reference sequence).

This chain links TRBV4-2 with TRBJ1-1; D remains ambiguous. Trimming cost V 0 bases and J 11 bases, with 13 bases left between them. The CDR3 covers 13 residues. The germline CDR1 and CDR2 sequences are LGHNA and YNFKEQ. The CDR3 DNA sequence: TGTGCCAGCAGCCAAGAAAGCAGCGGGATGGCTTTCTTT. Protein: CASSQESSGMAFF.

The chain carries TRBV7-2 and TRBJ2-1; D not resolved. Germline assignment: CDR1 SGHTA and CDR2 FQGNSA. Trimming removed 3 bases at V and 7 bases at J, with 16 bases between. This CDR3 spans 15 amino acids. CDR3 sequence reads: CASSLAPSATNEQFF. The CDR3 region has the DNA TGTGCCAGCAGCTTGGCTCCCAGCGCGACTAATGAGCAGTTCTTC. Complete variable domain (other parts from reference TRBV7-2 and TRBJ2-1): GAGVSQSPSNKVTEKGKDVELRCDPISGHTALYWYRQSLGQGLEFLIYFQGNSAPDKSGLPSDRFSAERTGGSVSTLTIQRTQQEDSAVYLCASSLAPSATNEQFFGPGTRLTVL.

V and J are TRBV29-1 and TRBJ2-4; the D gene is possibly TRBD1 (6 bases). Germline V CDR1 and CDR2: SQVTM, ANQGSEA. The CDR3 totals 13 residues. Trimming left V 2 bases short and J 8 bases short, with 13 bases between. CDR3 residues: CSVESTGKDIQYF. The CDR3 bases are TGCAGCGTTGAATCTACAGGGAAGGACATTCAGTACTTC.

The genes are TRBV25-1 and TRBJ2-7; TRBD1 agrees at 9 bases. Germline V gives CDR1 MGHDK, CDR2 SYGVNS. With V trimmed by 3 bases and J by 5 bases, 8 bases remained unmatched. The CDR3 runs to 15 residues. CDR3 loop: CASSDYGQGWDEQYF. CDR3 coding DNA: TGTGCCAGCAGTGACTACGGACAGGGGTGGGACGAGCAGTACTTC.

The rearrangement joins TRBV7-2 to TRBJ2-2; D not certain. Germline assignment: CDR1 SGHTA and CDR2 FQGNSA. Trimming removed 5 bases from V and 4 bases from J, with 14 bases in between. CDR3 length: 15 residues. Here the CDR3 reads CASSMPAFGTGELFF. The CDR3 nucleotides read TGTGCCAGCAGCATGCCAGCGTTTGGCACCGGGGAGCTGTTTTTT.

The chain employs TRBV30 and TRBJ1-5; no clear D. Germline V gene data show CDR1 as GTSNPN and CDR2 as SVGIG (reference sequence). The CDR3 has 16 amino acids. V lost 0 bases and J lost 2, with 14 bases in between. The CDR3 loop is CAWSVPGLVRNQPQHF. The CDR3 DNA reads as TGTGCCTGGAGTGTGCCCGGGTTAGTTCGCAATCAGCCCCAGCATTTT.

This sequence joins TRBV10-3 and TRBJ2-7; possible D gene TRBD1, 5 bases. CDR1 and CDR2 from the germline V gene are ENHRY and SYGVKD. V was pared by 2 bases and J by 5 bases, with 13 bases between. The CDR3 covers 14 residues. CDR3 nucleotide sequence: TGTGCCATCAGTGAGGACAGATTTGGCGACGAGCAGTACTTC. It is translated as CAISEDRFGDEQYF.

The J gene is TRBJ1-1, the V gene TRBV7-9; D remains unclear. In germline, CDR1 is SEHNR, CDR2 FQNEAQ (reference sequence). Trimming took 1 base from V and 0 from J, leaving 6 bases between them. The CDR3 is 14 amino acids. The CDR3 is CASSLGRMNTEAFF. The CDR3 DNA reads TGTGCCAGCAGCTTAGGGAGGATGAACACTGAAGCTTTCTTT.

This chain joins TRBV5-1 and TRBJ2-7; possibly TRBD1 for D (6 bases). Germline CDR1 SGHRS, CDR2 YFSETQ. This CDR3 is built from 13 residues. Trimming removed 0 bases from V and 6 bases from J, with 10 bases in between. CDR3 nucleotides: TGCGCCAGCAGCTTGGATGTGACAGGCGAGCAGTACTTC. Its protein is CASSLDVTGEQYF.

The chain employs TRBV7-2 and TRBJ2-7; 14 positions agree with TRBD2. Germline trimming cut 5 bases from V and 9 bases from J; bases unmatched to any gene: 12. The CDR3 totals 16 residues. Per germline, CDR1 SGHTA and CDR2 FQGNSA. The CDR3 protein is CASSRAGTSGRKGQYF. The CDR3 DNA reads TGTGCCAGCAGCCGGGCCGGGACTAGCGGGAGAAAAGGGCAGTACTTC.

The CDR3, as DNA: TGTGCCAGCAGCCAGGGCTACGGTTACAATGAGCAGTTCTTC. The encoded protein is CASSQGYGYNEQFF. The chain links TRBV7-3 to TRBJ2-1, with D maybe TRBD1 (5 bases). Trimming stripped 5 bases from V and 4 bases from J, with 12 bases between. CDR3 length equals 14 residues. Germline CDR1 SGHTA, CDR2 FQGTGA. Variable domain in full (rest from reference TRBV7-3 and TRBJ2-1): GAGVSQTPSNKVTEKGKYVELRCDPISGHTALYWYRQSLGQGPEFLIYFQGTGAADDSGLPNDRFFAVRPEGSVSTLKIQRTERGDSAVYLCASSQGYGYNEQFFGPGTRLTVL.

This chain links TRBV4-1 with TRBJ2-1, with D unclear. Germline V CDR1 and CDR2: MGHRA, YSYEKL. The CDR3 consists of 14 residues. V shed 1 base and J shed 4 bases, with 8 bases lying between them. CDR3 region: CASSQVETYNEQFF. The CDR3 nucleotides are TGCGCCAGCAGCCAAGTCGAGACTTACAATGAGCAGTTCTTC.

The gene calls are TRBV7-2 and TRBJ2-5; no definite D call. Germline values: CDR1 SGHTA, CDR2 FQGNSA. The CDR3 loop spans 13 amino acids. Trimming stripped 5 bases from V and 7 bases from J, with 14 bases between. CDR3 protein: CASSPHSMATQYF. Here the CDR3 DNA reads TGTGCCAGCAGCCCCCATAGCATGGCGACCCAGTACTTC. Based on the CDR3 plus reference TRBV7-2 and TRBJ2-5, the full variable domain is GAGVSQSPSNKVTEKGKDVELRCDPISGHTALYWYRQSLGQGLEFLIYFQGNSAPDKSGLPSDRFSAERTGGSVSTLTIQRTQQEDSAVYLCASSPHSMATQYFGPGTRLLVL.